Sequencing of this TCR beta chain was carried out in a study of blood T cell repertoires in COVID-19 (dated by TCRdb to 2018 to 2021). About the investigation overall: The collaborator samples originated in the United States, Italy and Spain and spanned the acute and convalescent phases of COVID-19. The prospective study material was composed of cDNA or gDNA derived from T cells, B-cell-depleted T cells, or PBMCs. The dataset comprised deeply sampled blood TCRbeta repertoires from subjects exposed to, actively infected with, or recovered from COVID-19. A freely available public database, intended as a resource for researchers studying the immune response to SARS-CoV-2, is where the repertoires were released. Samples were obtained from the ongoing ImmuneRACE study (first 160 participants) and from approximately 1,200 subjects provided by 6 global collaborators. A de-identified subject ID, COVID-19 status, age in years and sex were almost always included in the sample metadata. Where available, HLA class I and class II types were taken from metadata supplied by the sample provider and were not determined by assay-based typing. Overall results and qualifications from the work: Clinical and demographic metadata were provided uncurated, with the amount varying by source and participant.

Enrolling through a virtual design, the prospective study's participants ranged in age from about 18 to 89 years and lived across roughly 23 United States geographic areas. In the prospective study, cohorts were assigned on the basis of participant-reported clinical history obtained from a screening survey and a study questionnaire. Recovered participants in ImmuneRACE Cohort 3 were defined as having two consecutive negative NP/OP PCR tests, clearance from a healthcare professional, or resolution of symptoms. Each participant in the prospective study had whole blood, serum and a nasopharyngeal or oropharyngeal swab collected by mobile phlebotomists. Prospective study participants could optionally give additional blood draws and questionnaires over an approximately two-month period. Blood samples from the prospective study were shipped frozen or at room temperature prior to DNA extraction. TCRbeta CDR3 regions were amplified from genomic DNA using the immunoSEQ Assay, a bias-controlled multiplex PCR. For the original study's pipeline: The number of nucleated cells in each sample was estimated from the amplification of reference gene primers within the assay. To quantify the absolute abundance of each unique TCRbeta CDR3 rearrangement, sequence reads were collapsed and filtered. For each sample, productive Simpson clonality was calculated as the square root of Simpson's diversity index over productive rearrangements. TCRdb's version of the immuneACCESS table is confined to in-frame rearrangements and falls short of the full clone set. An unresolved V gene accounts for under half of the shortfall where checked; the remainder is of unknown origin. The V and J calls and the clone size are those of that table, but D and trimming were determined from the DNA. This sample holds roughly 41,000 clones; about 88% were observed only once. Of the sample, 3.1% falls within the top ten clones.

The CDR3 measures 15 amino acids from cysteine to phenylalanine. CDR3 DNA is the only sequence kept; it has 45 bases, read in frame from the first base. The germline ends are 13 bases apart after V is trimmed by 4 bases and J by 3 bases. Based on the germline V gene, the CDR1 and CDR2 sequences are SNHLY and FYNNEI. As concerns this clone: The target of this receptor is not known. Nothing much larger sits one base from this clone, and base qualities are not available.

This receptor was identified in a woman between 45 and 65 years old who had recovered from COVID-19. Sequencing was performed on PBMCs or T cells enriched from blood (not recorded which). Here the chain combines TRBV2 and TRBJ1-5; no confident D gene assignment can be made. The CDR3 has the sequence CASSAEEGYNQPQHF. The sequenced DNA: TGTGCCAGCAGTGCGGAGGAGGGTTACAATCAGCCCCAGCATTTT.